These 27 T cell receptor beta chains were sequenced from one sample in a study of blood T cell repertoires in COVID-19 (TCRdb year 2020). To prepare the library, the immunoSEQ multiplex PCR assay was applied. TCRdb took over this immuneACCESS table, retaining in-frame rearrangements with V and J assigned. Such tables are incomplete; in checked studies, under half of the missing clones stem from an unresolved V gene, and the remainder is unexplained. The sample table holds some 230,000 clones, of which 84% were seen once. Around 3% of the sample goes to the ten largest clones. The sequencing sample was made of peripheral blood. The receptors come from a woman aged 25-40 years who had recovered from COVID-19.

The rearrangement links TRBV27 to TRBJ2-1; tentative D call: TRBD2 (6 bases). CDR3 length: 14 residues. From germline, CDR1 is MNHEY and CDR2 SMNVEV (reference sequence). The germline V and J ends were trimmed by 3 bases and 5 bases, with 11 bases remaining between them. In DNA, the CDR3 is TGTGCCAGCAGTTTCTACCCGGGGGACAATGAGCAGTTCTTC. The encoded protein is CASSFYPGDNEQFF.

The chain joins TRBV29-1 to TRBJ2-1; possibly TRBD2 for D (7 bases). Germline loops: CDR1 SQVTM, CDR2 ANQGSEA. Trimming removed 4 bases from V and 14 bases from J, with 15 bases in between. This CDR3 is built from 11 residues. CDR3 coding DNA: TGCAGCGTTGGGGAGGGGGTTAACGAGTTCTTC. Protein product: CSVGEGVNEFF.

The genes are TRBV3-1 (or the pseudogene TRBV3-2) and TRBJ2-7, with 9 bases that match TRBD1. V lost 6 bases, J lost 7 bases, and 7 bases stayed unmatched. Looked up from germline, CDR1 is LGHDT and CDR2 is YNNKEL (reference sequence). The length of the CDR3 is 13 residues. CDR3 in amino acids: CASRAQGAWEQYF. The CDR3 bases are TGTGCCAGCAGAGCACAGGGGGCTTGGGAGCAGTACTTC.

The chain recombines TRBV12-3 or TRBV12-4 with TRBJ2-7; D is unresolved. This CDR3 comprises 12 residues. V was clipped by 5 bases and J by 3 bases, with 8 bases between them. The DNA of the CDR3 is TGTGCCAGCAGTCCAGGTTACTACGAGCAGTACTTC. It encodes CASSPGYYEQYF.

J is TRBJ2-7 and V is TRBV7-3; weak D call: TRBD2 (6 bases). Germline CDR1 and CDR2: SGHTA and FQGTGA. CDR3 length: 16 amino acids. V dropped 5 bases and J dropped 2 bases, with 19 bases sitting between them. In DNA form, the CDR3 reads TGTGCCAGCAGCGGGGTAACGGGAGCGGCTCCCTACGAGCAGTACTTC. Amino acids: CASSGVTGAAPYEQYF. Combining the CDR3 with reference TRBV7-3 and TRBJ2-7 gives the whole variable domain GAGVSQTPSNKVTEKGKYVELRCDPISGHTALYWYRQSLGQGPEFLIYFQGTGAADDSGLPNDRFFAVRPEGSVSTLKIQRTERGDSAVYLCASSGVTGAAPYEQYFGPGTRLTVT.

The chain recombines TRBV11-3 with TRBJ2-2; D is possibly TRBD2 (7 bases). V was pared by 6 bases and J by 0 bases, with 14 bases between. CDR1 is SGHNT, CDR2 YENEEA, per germline. The CDR3 has 16 residues. Here the CDR3 reads CASSEGGSTNTGELFF. The CDR3 DNA sequence: TGTGCCAGCAGTGAGGGGGGGTCAACGAACACCGGGGAGCTGTTTTTT.

The rearrangement joins TRBV5-1 to TRBJ2-5, with 10 bases that match TRBD1. The ends lost 4 bases at V and 1 base at J; junction bases unmatched: 7. The CDR3 length is 16 residues. Germline-derived CDR1 and CDR2 are SGHRS and YFSETQ. CDR3: CASSGGQGVVQETQYF. DNA for the CDR3: TGCGCCAGCAGCGGTGGACAGGGGGTTGTCCAAGAGACCCAGTACTTC.

The genes are TRBV2 and TRBJ1-1, with 7 bases identical to TRBD1. The CDR3 has 13 amino acids. J was trimmed by 8 bases and V by 6 bases; bases with no gene match: 9. Germline CDR1 reads SNHLY; CDR2 reads FYNNEI. The CDR3 is CASRDGGQIEAFF. CDR3 sequence (DNA): TGTGCCAGCAGAGACGGGGGACAGATAGAAGCTTTCTTT. Filled out from reference TRBV2 and TRBJ1-1, the complete variable domain reads EPEVTQTPSHQVTQMGQEVILRCVPISNHLYFYWYRQILGQKVEFLVSFYNNEISEKSEIFDDQFSVERPDGSNFTLKIRSTKLEDSAMYFCASRDGGQIEAFFGQGTRLTVV.

The table lists this clone with a count of one. The chain is built from TRBV18 and TRBJ2-5; D is possibly TRBD2 (5 bases). There are 12 residues in the CDR3. Trimming removed 6 bases at V and 5 bases at J, with 10 bases between. Germline V gene lookup returns CDR1 KGHSH and CDR2 LQKENI. CDR3 protein: CASSTRVETQYF. CDR3 coding DNA: TGTGCCAGCTCTACGAGGGTGGAGACCCAGTACTTC.

The chain links TRBV28 to TRBJ2-1; D unresolved. The CDR3 totals 12 residues. Per the germline V gene, CDR1 is MDHEN and CDR2 is SYDVKM. Trimming shortened V by 1 base and J by 7 bases, and 5 bases separated the two germline ends. CDR3: CASSLSPNEQFF. CDR3 coding DNA: TGTGCCAGCAGTTTATCCCCTAATGAGCAGTTCTTC.

The rearrangement links TRBV6-4 to TRBJ2-3; 8 bases fit TRBD1. The V gene's germline CDR1 is MRHNA and CDR2 SNTAGT. V lost 8 bases, J lost 10 bases, and 5 bases stayed unmatched. The CDR3 is 11 amino acids. The CDR3 sequence is CASGRTGPQYF. In nucleotides, the CDR3 is TGTGCCAGCGGACGGACAGGGCCGCAGTATTTT.

This clone was detected once. The chain recombines TRBV5-4 with TRBJ1-2, with D maybe TRBD1 (5 bases). Deletions cut 3 bases from V and 2 bases from J, with 8 bases between. Looked up from germline, CDR1 is SGHNT and CDR2 is YYREEE (reference sequence). The CDR3 extends over 13 amino acids. The CDR3 protein is CASSSRGNYGYTF. The CDR3 DNA is TGTGCCAGCAGCTCCCGGGGGAACTATGGCTACACCTTC.

The gene calls are TRBV10-2 and TRBJ2-7, with 7 bases lining up with TRBD1. Trimming cost V 8 bases and J 0 bases; bases outside gene matches: 10. CDR3 length: 15 residues. Germline V gene data show CDR1 as WSHSY and CDR2 as SAAADI. The DNA of the CDR3 is TGCGCCAGCGCCGTACAGGGGTCTCTCTCCTACGAGCAGTACTTC. Translating it yields CASAVQGSLSYEQYF.

This clone was seen a few times. Other DNA sequences in this sample translate to the same CDR3. The chain employs TRBV7-3 and TRBJ1-2; 11 bases match TRBD1. The CDR3 is 13 amino acids. V gave up 5 bases and J gave up 7 bases; unmatched junction bases: 3. The germline V gene encodes CDR1 SGHTA and CDR2 FQGTGA. The CDR3 sequence: CASSPGQGAGYTF. The CDR3 region has the DNA TGTGCCAGCAGCCCCGGACAGGGGGCTGGCTACACCTTC.

This rearrangement joins TRBV18 to TRBJ2-2; tentative D call: TRBD1 (6 bases). V lost 2 bases to trimming and J lost 5 bases, with 18 bases between them. The germline CDR1 and CDR2 sequences are KGHSH and LQKENI. CDR3 length: 17 residues. CDR3 DNA: TGTGCCAGCTCACCATACGGTGCCGCGAGGGGGACCGGGGAGCTGTTTTTT. Its translation is CASSPYGAARGTGELFF. Full variable domain (missing parts from reference TRBV18 and TRBJ2-2): NAGVMQNPRHLVRRRGQEARLRCSPMKGHSHVYWYRQLPEEGLKFMVYLQKENIIDESGMPKERFSAEFPKEGPSILRIQQVVRGDSAAYFCASSPYGAARGTGELFFGEGSRLTVL.

The chain joins TRBV6-6 to TRBJ1-2; D not resolved. The CDR3 is 15 amino acids. Trimming removed 5 bases at V and 0 bases at J, with 13 bases between. Germline V lookup: CDR1 MNHNY, CDR2 SVGAGI (reference sequence). The DNA for the CDR3 is TGTGCCAGCAGTACTGTGGGCTCTTCTAACTATGGCTACACCTTC. Protein product: CASSTVGSSNYGYTF.

This chain links TRBV9 with TRBJ2-1; 7 bases fit TRBD2. CDR3 size: 16 residues. Germline CDR1 is SGDLS and CDR2 is YYNGEE. V lost 2 bases and J lost 2; bases outside the gene matches: 7. The CDR3 nucleotides are TGTGCCAGCAGCGTTACGCGGGAGCAGCCCTACAATGAGCAGTTCTTC. This translates into CASSVTREQPYNEQFF.

This sequence joins TRBV25-1 and TRBJ2-2; D is undetermined. Germline loops: CDR1 MGHDK, CDR2 SYGVNS. The CDR3 loop spans 11 amino acids. V lost 7 bases and J lost 8, with 8 bases in between. CDR3 in DNA: TGTGCCAGCACCTCAGTGGGGGAGCTGTTTTTT. Amino acids: CASTSVGELFF.

This clone turned up a few times. The V call is TRBV6-5, the J call TRBJ2-7; 7 bases fit TRBD1. This CDR3 contains 15 residues. Trimming cost V 6 bases and J 0 bases; bases outside gene matches: 8. Germline-derived CDR1 and CDR2 are MNHEY and SVGAGI. The CDR3 region is CASRVGTASSYEQYF. CDR3 DNA sequence: TGTGCCAGCAGAGTCGGGACAGCGAGCTCCTACGAGCAGTACTTC.

In regard to this clone: The same CDR3 can be traced to other DNA sequences in this sample. V usage is TRBV3-1 (or the pseudogene TRBV3-2) and J usage is TRBJ2-7, with D perhaps TRBD2 (6 bases). V gave up 0 bases and J gave up 6 bases, with 15 bases separating them. Germline V gene sequence: CDR1 LGHDT, CDR2 YNNKEL (reference sequence). The CDR3 runs 15 residues. CDR3 nucleotides: TGTGCCAGCAGCCAAGAGGCCGGGGGACTGGGCGAGCAGTACTTC. Its protein is CASSQEAGGLGEQYF.

This clone was recorded only once. This chain links TRBV5-1 with TRBJ2-1; 8 bases agree with TRBD2. Germline CDR1 reads SGHRS; CDR2 reads YFSETQ. V trimming: 5 bases; J trimming: 6 bases; junction bases outside the gene matches: 4. The CDR3 is made up of 13 amino acids. In DNA form, the CDR3 reads TGCGCCAGCAGGGAGGCGGGGGGCAATGAGCAGTTCTTC. It encodes CASREAGGNEQFF.

The chain combines TRBV6-2 or TRBV6-3 with TRBJ2-6, with a possible D match to TRBD1 (6 bases). Trimming took 5 bases from V and 1 from J, leaving 9 bases between them. This CDR3 is 15 amino acids long. CDR1 and CDR2 (germline): MNHEY, SVGEGT. The CDR3 nucleotides read TGTGCCAGCAGTAGAGGGGGATCTGGGGCCAACGTCCTGACTTTC. Residues: CASSRGGSGANVLTF.

The chain's CDR3 is CASSEGSEGGEQYF. The DNA for the CDR3 is TGTGCCAGCAGTGAAGGTAGTGAGGGTGGCGAGCAGTACTTC. The chain uses TRBV6-4 and TRBJ2-7; D possibly corresponds to TRBD2 (5 bases). V shed 3 bases and J shed 6 bases, with 15 bases lying between them. Germline CDR1 MRHNA, CDR2 SNTAGT. The CDR3 has 14 amino acids.

This clone came up a few times. This chain connects TRBV3-1 (or the pseudogene TRBV3-2) to TRBJ2-2, with D unresolved. CDR1 and CDR2 from the germline V gene are LGHDT and YNNKEL (reference sequence). Trimming removed 1 base from V and 6 bases from J, with 9 bases in between. CDR3 length: 14 amino acids. Here the CDR3 reads CASSQGESAGELFF. CDR3 coding DNA: TGTGCCAGCAGCCAAGGCGAGAGCGCCGGGGAGCTGTTTTTT.

The chain has TRBV7-3 and TRBJ2-5, with D possibly being TRBD1 (6 bases). V was pared by 5 bases and J by 1 base, with 11 bases between. The germline CDR1 and CDR2 sequences are SGHTA and FQGTGA. CDR3 length equals 14 residues. CDR3 coding DNA: TGTGCCAGCAGCAAGGGACATCTCCAAGAGACCCAGTACTTC. Translated: CASSKGHLQETQYF.

The chain combines TRBV14 with TRBJ1-2; 12 bases match TRBD1. Trimming took 4 bases from V and 7 from J; bases not matched to a gene: 10. Germline-derived CDR1 and CDR2 are SGHDN and FVKESK. This CDR3 is 16 amino acids long. CDR3 sequence: CASSLPRGQGATGYTF. In DNA, the CDR3 is TGTGCCAGCAGCCTCCCAAGGGGACAGGGGGCGACTGGCTACACCTTC.

This clone showed up just a few times. The genes are TRBV2 and TRBJ2-5; 12 positions match TRBD2. The length of the CDR3 is 15 residues. Trimming took 6 bases from V and 3 from J; bases not matched to a gene: 5. Looked up from germline, CDR1 is SNHLY and CDR2 is FYNNEI. CDR3 sequence reads: CASSPSGRGEETQYF. The CDR3 coding sequence is TGTGCCAGCAGCCCTAGCGGGAGGGGAGAAGAGACCCAGTACTTC.